This entry features one TCR beta chain sequence. Its specificity is unknown. This record comes from a study of T-cell memory formation after mild COVID-19. About the research overall: For the most part, TCR clusters were specific to one donor. Broader study findings: There was no confirmation that second-wave clones peaking on day 37 were SARS-CoV-2 specific.

MiXCR, run by TCRdb on the 5' RACE reads, gives a single entry per CDR3 protein. The table has roughly 130,000 distinct CDR3 sequences, about 5.9% seen once. CDR1 is SQVTM, CDR2 ANQGSEA, per germline. This CDR3 has 12 residues. V shed 4 bases, J shed 9 bases, and the junction held 6 bases outside the gene matches. The source material was PBMCs or a T cell subset sorted from them (not recorded which). The chain is built from TRBV29-1 and TRBJ2-1; 7 nucleotides line up with TRBD2. This receptor was obtained from an adult woman who had mild COVID-19 (a few samples of this study predate the infection). Cell type and time point are not known. CDR3: CSVAPGGSEQFF. The CDR3 nucleotides read TGCAGCGTTGCCCCCGGGGGGAGTGAGCAGTTCTTC.